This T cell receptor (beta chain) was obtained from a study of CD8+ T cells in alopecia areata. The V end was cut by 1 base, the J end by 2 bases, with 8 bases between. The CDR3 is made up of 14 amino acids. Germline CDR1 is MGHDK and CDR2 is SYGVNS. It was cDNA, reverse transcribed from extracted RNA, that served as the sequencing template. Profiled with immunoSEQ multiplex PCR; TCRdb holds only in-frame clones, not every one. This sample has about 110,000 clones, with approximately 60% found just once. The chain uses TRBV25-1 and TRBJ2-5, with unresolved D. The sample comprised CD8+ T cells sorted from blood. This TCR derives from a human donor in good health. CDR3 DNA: TGTGCCAGCAGTGAATTTAGCTATCAAGAGACCCAGTACTTC. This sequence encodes CASSEFSYQETQYF. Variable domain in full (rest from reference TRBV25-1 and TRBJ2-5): EADIYQTPRYLVIGTGKKITLECSQTMGHDKMYWYQQDPGMELHLIHYSYGVNSTEKGDLSSESTVSRIRTEHFPLTLESARPSHTSQYLCASSEFSYQETQYFGPGTRLLVL.